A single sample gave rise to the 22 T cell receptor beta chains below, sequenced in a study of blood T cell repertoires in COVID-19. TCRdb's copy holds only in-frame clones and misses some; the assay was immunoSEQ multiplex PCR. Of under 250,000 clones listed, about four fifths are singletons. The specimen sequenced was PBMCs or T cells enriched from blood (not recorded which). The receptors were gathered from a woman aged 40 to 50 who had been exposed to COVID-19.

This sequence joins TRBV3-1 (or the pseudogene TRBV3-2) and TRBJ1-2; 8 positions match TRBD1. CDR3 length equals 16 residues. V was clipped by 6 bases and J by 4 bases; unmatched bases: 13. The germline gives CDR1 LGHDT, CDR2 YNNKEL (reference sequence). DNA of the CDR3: TGTGCCAGCAGGGACCAGGGGGCTGAGGGTGGCTATGGCTACACCTTC. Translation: CASRDQGAEGGYGYTF.

CDR3 sequence (DNA): TGTGCCAGCAGTTACCCCCGGGGACTAGCGGGGAACGAGCAGTTCTTC. Translating gives CASSYPRGLAGNEQFF. The chain recombines TRBV6-5 with TRBJ2-1; 13 nucleotides agree with TRBD2. The CDR3 totals 16 residues. Germline CDR1 reads MNHEY; CDR2 reads SVGAGI. Trimming removed 2 bases from V and 10 bases from J; junction bases left unmatched: 8.

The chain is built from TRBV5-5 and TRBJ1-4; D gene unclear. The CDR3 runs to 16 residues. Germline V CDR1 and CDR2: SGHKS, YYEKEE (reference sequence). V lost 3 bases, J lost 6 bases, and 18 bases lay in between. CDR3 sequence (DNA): TGTGCCAGCAGCTCCTACCGGGGAGAACAGCATGAAAAACTGTTTTTT. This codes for CASSSYRGEQHEKLFF.

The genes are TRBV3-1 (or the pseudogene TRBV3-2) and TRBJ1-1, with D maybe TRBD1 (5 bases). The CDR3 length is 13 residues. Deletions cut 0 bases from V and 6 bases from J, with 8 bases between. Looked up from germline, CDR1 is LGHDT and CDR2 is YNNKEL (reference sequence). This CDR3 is CASSQDGGSEAFF. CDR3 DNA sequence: TGTGCCAGCAGCCAAGATGGGGGGTCTGAAGCTTTCTTT.

CDR3 DNA sequence: TGTGCCAGCAGCTCCCAGACAGGGTCTCTGAACACCGGGGAGCTGTTTTTT. This sequence encodes CASSSQTGSLNTGELFF. The rearrangement uses TRBV11-3 and TRBJ2-2, with 7 bases fitting TRBD1. J gave up 1 base and V 4 bases, and 9 bases lay outside the gene matches. Looked up from germline, CDR1 is SGHNT and CDR2 is YENEEA. The CDR3 is made up of 17 amino acids. The whole variable domain, filled in from reference TRBV11-3 and TRBJ2-2, reads EAGVVQSPRYKIIEKKQPVAFWCNPISGHNTLYWYLQNLGQGPELLIRYENEEAVDDSQLPKDRFSAERLKGVDSTLKIQPAELGDSAVYLCASSSQTGSLNTGELFFGEGSRLTVL.

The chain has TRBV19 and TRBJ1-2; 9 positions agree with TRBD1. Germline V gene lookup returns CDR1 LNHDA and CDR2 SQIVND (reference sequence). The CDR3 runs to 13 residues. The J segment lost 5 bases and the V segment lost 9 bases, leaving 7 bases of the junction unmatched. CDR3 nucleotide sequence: TGTGCCAGCCGGGACAGGGAGAGTTATGGCTACACCTTC. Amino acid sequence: CASRDRESYGYTF.

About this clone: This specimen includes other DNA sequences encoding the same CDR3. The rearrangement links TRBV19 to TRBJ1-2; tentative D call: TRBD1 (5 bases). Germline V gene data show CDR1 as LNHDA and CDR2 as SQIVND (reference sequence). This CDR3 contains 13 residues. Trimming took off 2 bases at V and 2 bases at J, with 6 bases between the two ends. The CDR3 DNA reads TGTGCCAGTAGTATACAGGGAAACTATGGCTACACCTTC. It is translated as CASSIQGNYGYTF.

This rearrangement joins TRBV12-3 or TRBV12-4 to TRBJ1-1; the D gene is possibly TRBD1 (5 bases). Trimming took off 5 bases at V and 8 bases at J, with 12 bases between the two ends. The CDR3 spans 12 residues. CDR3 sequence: CASSPGGSEAFF. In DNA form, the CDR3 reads TGTGCCAGCAGTCCGGGGGGGTCCGAAGCTTTCTTT.

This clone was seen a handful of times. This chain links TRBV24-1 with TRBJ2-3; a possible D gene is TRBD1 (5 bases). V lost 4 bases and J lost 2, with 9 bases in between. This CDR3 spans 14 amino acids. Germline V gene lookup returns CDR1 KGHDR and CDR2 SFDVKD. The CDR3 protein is CATSEQVATDTQYF. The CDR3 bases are TGTGCCACCAGTGAACAGGTTGCCACAGATACGCAGTATTTT.

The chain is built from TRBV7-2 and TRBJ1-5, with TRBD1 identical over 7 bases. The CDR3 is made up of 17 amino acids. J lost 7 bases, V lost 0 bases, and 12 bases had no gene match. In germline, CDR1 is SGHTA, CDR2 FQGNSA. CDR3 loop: CASSLASGGHLPQPQHF. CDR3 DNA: TGTGCCAGCAGCTTAGCCTCAGGGGGACACCTTCCGCAGCCCCAGCATTTT. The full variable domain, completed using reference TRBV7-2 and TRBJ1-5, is GAGVSQSPSNKVTEKGKDVELRCDPISGHTALYWYRQSLGQGLEFLIYFQGNSAPDKSGLPSDRFSAERTGGSVSTLTIQRTQQEDSAVYLCASSLASGGHLPQPQHFGDGTRLSIL.

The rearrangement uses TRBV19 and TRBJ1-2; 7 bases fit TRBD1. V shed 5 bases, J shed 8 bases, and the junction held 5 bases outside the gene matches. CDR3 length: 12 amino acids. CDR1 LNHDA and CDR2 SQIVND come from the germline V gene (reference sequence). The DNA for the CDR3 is TGTGCCAGTAGTCCAGGGGGGTACGGCTACACCTTC. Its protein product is CASSPGGYGYTF.

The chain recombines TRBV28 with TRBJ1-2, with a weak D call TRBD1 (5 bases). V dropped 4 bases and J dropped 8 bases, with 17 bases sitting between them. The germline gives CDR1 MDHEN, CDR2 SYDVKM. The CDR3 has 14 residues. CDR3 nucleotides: TGTGCCAGCAGTTCTACTCGGGGGGGAACCGGCTACACCTTC. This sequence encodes CASSSTRGGTGYTF.

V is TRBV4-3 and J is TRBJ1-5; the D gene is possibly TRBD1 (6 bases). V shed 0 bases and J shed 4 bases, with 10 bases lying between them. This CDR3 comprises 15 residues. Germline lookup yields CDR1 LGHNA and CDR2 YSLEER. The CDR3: CASSQDGDTNQPQHF. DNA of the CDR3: TGCGCCAGCAGCCAAGATGGGGACACTAATCAGCCCCAGCATTTT.

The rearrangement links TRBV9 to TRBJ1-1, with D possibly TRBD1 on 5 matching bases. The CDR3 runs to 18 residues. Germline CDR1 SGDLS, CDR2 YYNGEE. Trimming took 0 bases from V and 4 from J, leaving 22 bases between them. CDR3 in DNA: TGTGCCAGCAGCGTAGCCGCAGGGTGGGGGGTCTATGGCACTGAAGCTTTCTTT. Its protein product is CASSVAAGWGVYGTEAFF. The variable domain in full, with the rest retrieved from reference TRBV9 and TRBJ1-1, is DSGVTQTPKHLITATGQRVTLRCSPRSGDLSVYWYQQSLDQGLQFLIQYYNGEERAKGNILERFSAQQFPDLHSELNLSSLELGDSALYFCASSVAAGWGVYGTEAFFGQGTRLTVV.

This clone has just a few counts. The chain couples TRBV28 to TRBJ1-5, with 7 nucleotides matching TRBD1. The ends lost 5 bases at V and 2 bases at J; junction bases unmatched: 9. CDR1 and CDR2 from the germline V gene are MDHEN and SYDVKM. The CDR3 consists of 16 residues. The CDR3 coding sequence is TGTGCCAGCAGTCCACGTGACAGGGCCCGCAATCAGCCCCAGCATTTT. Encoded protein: CASSPRDRARNQPQHF.

The CDR3 bases are TGTGCCAGCAGCAAAGGGGACAGGGACGAAGAGACCCAGTACTTC. Amino acid sequence: CASSKGDRDEETQYF. The chain has TRBV21-1 and TRBJ2-5; the tabulated D call, TRBD1, remains unverified against the DNA. TRBV21-1 is termed a pseudogene. The CDR3 is 15 amino acids.

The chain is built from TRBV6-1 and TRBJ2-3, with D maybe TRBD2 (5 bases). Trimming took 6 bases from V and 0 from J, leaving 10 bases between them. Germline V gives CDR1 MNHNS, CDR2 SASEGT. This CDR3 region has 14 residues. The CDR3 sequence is CASRLAESTDTQYF. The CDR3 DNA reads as TGTGCCAGCAGGCTAGCTGAGAGCACAGATACGCAGTATTTT.

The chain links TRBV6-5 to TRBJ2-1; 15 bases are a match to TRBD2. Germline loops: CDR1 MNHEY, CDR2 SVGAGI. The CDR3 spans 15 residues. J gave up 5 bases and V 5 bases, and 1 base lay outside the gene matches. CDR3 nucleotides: TGTGCCAGCAGTCGGACTAGCGGGGGGGACAATGAGCAGTTCTTC. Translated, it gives CASSRTSGGDNEQFF.

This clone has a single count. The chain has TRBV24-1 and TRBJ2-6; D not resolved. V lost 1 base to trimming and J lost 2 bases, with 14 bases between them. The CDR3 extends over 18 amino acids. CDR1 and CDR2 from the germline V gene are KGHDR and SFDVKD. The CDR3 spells CATSDLPPGVTGANVLTF. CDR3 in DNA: TGTGCCACCAGTGATTTACCCCCGGGTGTTACTGGGGCCAACGTCCTGACTTTC.

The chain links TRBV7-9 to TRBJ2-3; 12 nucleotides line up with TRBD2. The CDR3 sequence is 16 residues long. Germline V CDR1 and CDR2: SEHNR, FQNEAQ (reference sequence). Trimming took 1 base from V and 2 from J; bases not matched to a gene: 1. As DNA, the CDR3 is TGTGCCAGCAGCTTAGGGACTAGCGGGGACACAGATACGCAGTATTTT. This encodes CASSLGTSGDTDTQYF.

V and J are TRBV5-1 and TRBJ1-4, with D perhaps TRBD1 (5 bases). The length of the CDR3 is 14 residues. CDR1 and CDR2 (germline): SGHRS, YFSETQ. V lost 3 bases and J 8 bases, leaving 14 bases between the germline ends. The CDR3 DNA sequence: TGCGCCAGCAGCTACGGCAGGGAGGGCGAAAAACTGTTTTTT. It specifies CASSYGREGEKLFF.

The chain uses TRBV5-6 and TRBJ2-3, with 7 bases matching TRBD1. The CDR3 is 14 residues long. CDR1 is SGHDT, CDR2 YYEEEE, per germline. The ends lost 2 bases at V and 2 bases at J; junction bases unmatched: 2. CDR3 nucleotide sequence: TGTGCCAGCAGCTTCGGGACAGACACAGATACGCAGTATTTT. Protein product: CASSFGTDTDTQYF.